A single sample gave rise to the 12 T cell receptor beta chains below, sequenced in a study of shared clonotypes between healthy human individuals (dated by TCRdb to the early 2020s). The library was built by means of the immunoSEQ multiplex PCR assay. TCRdb re-hosts the immuneACCESS table, in-frame sequences only. Its copies lack some clones; in the studies checked, an unresolved V gene accounts for under half of them, and the cause for the rest is not known. For this sample the table gives fewer than 2.5 million clones, of which 90% to 95% were detected only once. Of the sample, about 0.39% is held by the ten largest clones. Specimen: naive CD4+ T cells from PBMCs. The cell subset or site label on this specimen signifies: CD45RA+ positively selected. The receptors were gathered from a man aged 18 to 29 in good health. Some clones in this sample may be carry-over from other donors' samples.

The chain has TRBV4-2 and TRBJ2-7, with 9 bases fitting TRBD2. The CDR3 runs 16 residues. J was trimmed by 3 bases and V by 2 bases; bases with no gene match: 8. Germline CDR1 LGHNA, CDR2 YNFKEQ. CDR3 sequence (DNA): TGTGCCAGCAGCCAAATTAGCGGGAGCCCTATCTACGAGCAGTACTTC. Translating it yields CASSQISGSPIYEQYF.

The chain is built from TRBV7-3 and TRBJ1-1; D possibly corresponds to TRBD1 (5 bases). The CDR3 is 15 amino acids. Germline CDR1 SGHTA, CDR2 FQGTGA. V lost 2 bases and J 2 bases, leaving 12 bases between the germline ends. The CDR3 spells CASSLSTAYNTEAFF. For the CDR3, the DNA is TGTGCCAGCAGCTTATCGACAGCCTACAACACTGAAGCTTTCTTT.

The rearrangement links TRBV12-2 to TRBJ1-4. TRBV12-2 is described as a pseudogene. This CDR3 has 20 residues. CDR3 bases: TGTGCAAGTCGCTTAATACGAAGCGGCGGAAGCCATGCAACTAATGAAAAACTGTTTTTT. Translation: CASRLIRSGGSHATNEKLFF.

For this clone: Other nucleotide sequences from this sample produce the same CDR3. The rearrangement uses TRBV28 and TRBJ1-2, with TRBD1 matching 9 bases. The trim removed 1 base at V and 5 bases at J, leaving 2 bases unmatched. The CDR3 runs to 14 residues. In germline, CDR1 is MDHEN, CDR2 SYDVKM. Here the CDR3 DNA reads TGTGCCAGCAGTTTATTAGGGACAGGGTATGGCTACACCTTC. It codes for CASSLLGTGYGYTF.

V is TRBV7-6 and J is TRBJ2-7; possibly TRBD2 for D (5 bases). The CDR3 is 17 amino acids. Trimming took 1 base from V and 2 from J, leaving 18 bases between them. The germline V gene has CDR1 SGHVS and CDR2 FNYEAQ. The CDR3: CASSLGVSGKTPYEQYF. The CDR3 DNA follows: TGTGCCAGCAGCTTAGGGGTTTCCGGGAAAACCCCCTACGAGCAGTACTTC.

V and J are TRBV28 and TRBJ2-3, with a weak D call TRBD2 (5 bases). V was cut by 2 bases and J by 1 base, with 10 bases left in between. CDR1 is MDHEN, CDR2 SYDVKM, per germline. The CDR3 covers 15 residues. The CDR3 loop reads CASSLRGQGTDTQYF. The CDR3 DNA follows: TGTGCCAGCAGTTTAAGAGGGCAGGGCACAGATACGCAGTATTTT.

CDR3 DNA sequence: TGCGCCAGCAGCCAAGTCGGGACAGCGAATGACGAGCAGTACTTC. Amino acids: CASSQVGTANDEQYF. The J gene is TRBJ2-7, the V gene TRBV4-1; 7 nucleotides align to TRBD1. This CDR3 is 15 amino acids long. CDR1 and CDR2 from the germline V gene are MGHRA and YSYEKL. Losses at the gene ends were 1 base for V and 5 bases for J; bases not matched to a gene: 8.

The V gene is TRBV7-2, the J gene TRBJ1-1; D call uncertain. V lost 0 bases to trimming and J lost 3 bases, with 5 bases between them. Germline-derived CDR1 and CDR2 are SGHTA and FQGNSA. This CDR3 has 13 residues. This chain's CDR3 is CASSLAPDTEAFF. The CDR3, as DNA: TGTGCCAGCAGCTTAGCGCCGGACACTGAAGCTTTCTTT.

The V call is TRBV7-9, the J call TRBJ1-2; possible D gene TRBD1, 6 bases. V dropped 3 bases and J dropped 4 bases, with 12 bases sitting between them. Looked up from germline, CDR1 is SEHNR and CDR2 is FQNEAQ (reference sequence). This CDR3 spans 14 amino acids. The CDR3 sequence is CASSLGGGSYGYTF. The CDR3 region has the DNA TGTGCCAGCAGCTTGGGAGGGGGTAGCTATGGCTACACCTTC. The full variable domain, its missing parts supplied by reference TRBV7-9 and TRBJ1-2, is DTGVSQNPRHKITKRGQNVTFRCDPISEHNRLYWYRQTLGQGPEFLTYFQNEAQLEKSRLLSDRFSAERPKGSFSTLEIQRTEQGDSAMYLCASSLGGGSYGYTFGSGTRLTVV.

The V call is TRBV7-8, the J call TRBJ2-1; D is undetermined. The CDR3 sequence is 15 residues long. CDR1 is SGHVS, CDR2 FQNEAQ, per germline. The germline V and J ends were trimmed by 1 base and 0 bases, with 7 bases remaining between them. The CDR3 protein is CASSLELSSYNEQFF. CDR3 nucleotide sequence: TGTGCCAGCAGCTTAGAACTGAGCTCCTACAATGAGCAGTTCTTC.

The chain links TRBV5-1 to TRBJ2-1; D possibly corresponds to TRBD2 (6 bases). This CDR3 comprises 13 residues. Trimming pared 2 bases from V and 5 bases from J, leaving 8 bases between. CDR1 SGHRS and CDR2 YFSETQ come from the germline V gene. The DNA of the CDR3 is TGCGCCAGCAGCTTTCGCGGGAACAATGAGCAGTTCTTC. This sequence encodes CASSFRGNNEQFF.

This sequence joins TRBV7-8 and TRBJ2-3; 10 bases line up with TRBD2. Germline V CDR1 and CDR2: SGHVS, FQNEAQ. Trimming took 5 bases from V and 2 from J; bases not matched to a gene: 10. The CDR3 spans 17 residues. In DNA, the CDR3 is TGTGCCAGCAGCCTAGAAGTTCTAGCGGGGGTCACAGATACGCAGTATTTT. Residues: CASSLEVLAGVTDTQYF.